The 25 T cell receptor beta chains below were found in one sample sequenced in a study of T cells in Graves' hyperthyroidism and ophthalmopathy (dated by TCRdb to about 2019). Library preparation employed multiplex PCR. TCRdb lists the instrument as Illumina HiSeq 2000. TCR beta CDR3 regions were amplified from RNA transcripts. A first-round RT-PCR of the TCR CDR3 used the HTBI primer set with the Qiagen OneStep RT-PCR kit. TCRdb trimmed public reads at Q25 via fastp, called clones via MiXCR and kept in-frame beta chains. Under each unique CDR3 protein, matching rows form one entry showing the most common genes and DNA. This sample holds roughly 100,000 distinct CDR3 sequences; about half were observed only once. The ten largest clones capture roughly 29% of the sample. The sample comprised blood. The receptors originated from a woman aged 40 to 50 with Graves' hyperthyroidism.

In its sample, this clonotype was seen many times. The chain is built from TRBV7-9 and TRBJ1-6; D not resolved. This CDR3 has 15 amino acids. Germline-derived CDR1 and CDR2 are SEHNR and FQNEAQ (reference sequence). V was trimmed by 2 bases and J by 7 bases, leaving 12 bases between them. The CDR3 loop reads CASSLSIGANSPLHF. The CDR3 DNA reads as TGTGCCAGCAGCTTATCAATAGGAGCCAATTCACCCCTCCACTTT.

This clonotype came up many times. The chain joins TRBV20-1 to TRBJ1-2, with D perhaps TRBD1 (5 bases). Germline loops: CDR1 DFQATT, CDR2 SNEGSKA (reference sequence). The ends were cut back, 3 bases at V and 5 bases at J, with 16 bases in the middle. CDR3 length: 14 residues. The CDR3 loop is CSASEGTGGYGYTF. The CDR3, as DNA: TGCAGTGCTAGTGAGGGTACGGGGGGTTATGGCTACACCTTC.

This clonotype was counted a few times. The V call is TRBV7-2, the J call TRBJ2-7; D is tentatively TRBD1 or TRBD2 (5 bases each). The CDR3 has 14 residues. Germline CDR1 reads SGHTA; CDR2 reads FQGNSA. V was pared by 2 bases and J by 2 bases, with 10 bases between. The CDR3 protein is CASSLTGTPYEQYF. CDR3 in DNA: TGTGCCAGCAGCTTAACCGGGACGCCCTACGAGCAGTACTTC.

Of note for this clonotype: At one boundary the junction diverges from the germline segment, which might be a read error. The rearrangement uses TRBV7-3 and TRBJ2-7, with D maybe TRBD2 (6 bases). CDR3 length: 13 amino acids. The germline V gene has CDR1 SGHTA and CDR2 FQGTGA. CDR3 coding DNA: TGTGCCAGCAGCCGTAGCGGCACCGGGGAGCTGTACTTC. This gives the protein CASSRSGTGELYF.

This chain joins TRBV12-3 or TRBV12-4 and TRBJ1-4; 8 bases line up with TRBD1. The CDR3 has 16 residues. Trimming took 6 bases from V and 2 from J; bases not matched to a gene: 8. In DNA, the CDR3 is TGTGCCAGCAGCTCCCGACAGGGGACGACTAATGAAAAACTGTTTTTT. It codes for CASSSRQGTTNEKLFF.

This clonotype was detected ten times or more. The chain recombines TRBV2 with TRBJ2-7, with 12 bases lining up with TRBD2. There are 14 residues in the CDR3. The V segment lost 6 bases and the J segment 1 base; nucleotides outside the gene matches: 1. Looked up from germline, CDR1 is SNHLY and CDR2 is FYNNEI. The CDR3 DNA sequence: TGTGCCAGCAGGGGGACTAGCGGGTCCTACGAGCAGTACTTC. Encoded protein: CASRGTSGSYEQYF. Using reference TRBV2 and TRBJ2-7 for the parts outside the CDR3, the full variable domain is EPEVTQTPSHQVTQMGQEVILRCVPISNHLYFYWYRQILGQKVEFLVSFYNNEISEKSEIFDDQFSVERPDGSNFTLKIRSTKLEDSAMYFCASRGTSGSYEQYFGPGTRLTVT.

This clonotype came up once. No conserved phenylalanine or tryptophan ends this CDR3, so it is likely a read error. The DNA is omitted, as the CDR3 cannot be located on it reliably, and the CDR3 follows TCRdb's listing. The chain carries TRBV2 and TRBJ1-4. Inclusive of both ends, the CDR3 amounts to 8 amino acids. The germline CDR1 and CDR2 sequences are SNHLY and FYNNEI. The CDR3 region is CASSEQIY.

In nucleotides, the CDR3 is TGCAGCTTGGAGATGGGGGCCTACTATGGCTACACCTTC. As protein: CSLEMGAYYGYTF. V usage is TRBV29-1 and J usage is TRBJ1-2, with a tentative D call TRBD1 (6 bases). The V and J ends lost 8 bases and 3 bases respectively, with 16 bases between them. Germline lookup yields CDR1 SQVTM and CDR2 ANQGSEA. This CDR3 has 13 amino acids.

This clonotype appeared many times. The V and J genes are TRBV5-1 and TRBJ2-2; D is possibly TRBD1 (6 bases). Germline V gene data show CDR1 as SGHRS and CDR2 as YFSETQ. Deletions cut 4 bases from V and 2 bases from J, with 9 bases between. The CDR3 has 14 amino acids. CDR3 amino acids: CASSDRLNTGELFF. The CDR3 DNA reads as TGCGCCAGCAGCGACAGGTTAAACACCGGGGAGCTGTTTTTT.

This clonotype occurred many times. This chain uses TRBV7-2 with TRBJ2-6; D remains unclear. The CDR3 loop spans 13 amino acids. V lost 3 bases and J lost 0, with 0 bases in between. CDR1 and CDR2 (germline): SGHTA, FQGNSA. CDR3 protein: CASSFSGANVLTF. The CDR3 nucleotides read TGTGCCAGCAGCTTCTCTGGGGCCAACGTCCTGACTTTC.

J is TRBJ1-2 and V is TRBV7-9; D not resolved. Trimming took 5 bases from V and 3 from J, leaving 16 bases between them. The germline CDR1 and CDR2 sequences are SEHNR and FQNEAQ (reference sequence). The CDR3 totals 15 residues. The CDR3 region is CASSPSSPKDYGYTF. The CDR3 coding sequence is TGTGCCAGCAGCCCCAGCTCACCAAAGGACTATGGCTACACCTTC.

This clonotype was picked up many times. This rearrangement joins TRBV5-6 to TRBJ1-2; D is undetermined. V dropped 2 bases and J dropped 8 bases, with 13 bases sitting between them. Germline V gene data show CDR1 as SGHDT and CDR2 as YYEEEE. CDR3 length: 13 amino acids. CDR3 in amino acids: CASSFAGSGGYTF. DNA for the CDR3: TGTGCCAGCAGCTTTGCGGGATCTGGGGGCTACACCTTC.

The J gene is TRBJ1-2, the V gene TRBV15; 9 bases align to TRBD1. V shed 0 bases, J shed 4 bases, and the junction held 3 bases outside the gene matches. The CDR3 has 15 amino acids. Germline V lookup: CDR1 LNHNV, CDR2 YYDKDF (reference sequence). The CDR3 here is CATSRDRDRVYGYTF. As DNA, the CDR3 is TGTGCCACCAGCAGAGATAGGGACAGGGTCTATGGCTACACCTTC. The entire variable domain, with the rest obtained from reference TRBV15 and TRBJ1-2, is as follows: DAMVIQNPRYQVTQFGKPVTLSCSQTLNHNVMYWYQQKSSQAPKLLFHYYDKDFNNEADTPDNFQSRRPNTSFCFLDIRSPGLGDTAMYLCATSRDRDRVYGYTFGSGTRLTVV.

This sequence joins TRBV29-1 and TRBJ2-2; TRBD1 aligns across 9 bases. This CDR3 spans 12 amino acids. V was clipped by 7 bases and J by 7 bases; unmatched bases: 4. Germline V gene sequence: CDR1 SQVTM, CDR2 ANQGSEA. CDR3 nucleotides: TGCAGCGCCCAGACAGGGGGCGGGGAGCTGTTTTTT. The encoded protein is CSAQTGGGELFF.

This rearrangement joins TRBV20-1 to TRBJ1-5; 8 nucleotides agree with TRBD1. Germline CDR1 DFQATT, CDR2 SNEGSKA (reference sequence). The CDR3 extends over 13 amino acids. The trim removed 6 bases at V and 7 bases at J, leaving 8 bases unmatched. The CDR3 loop is CSAWNTGGQPQHF. The CDR3 nucleotides are TGCAGTGCCTGGAATACAGGGGGGCAGCCCCAGCATTTT.

The chain has TRBV5-4 and TRBJ2-1, with D possibly matching TRBD2 (5 bases). V lost 0 bases and J lost 10, with 11 bases in between. Germline loops: CDR1 SGHNT, CDR2 YYREEE (reference sequence). The CDR3 loop spans 13 amino acids. The CDR3 nucleotides read TGTGCCAGCAGCTTGGACCCACCGGGGGAGCAGTTCTTC. Its protein is CASSLDPPGEQFF.

This clonotype was found many times. The chain is built from TRBV9 and TRBJ2-2, with D perhaps TRBD1 (7 bases). The CDR3 totals 15 residues. With 2 bases removed from V and 3 bases from J, the gap between germline ends came to 11 bases. Germline V lookup: CDR1 SGDLS, CDR2 YYNGEE. CDR3 DNA: TGTGCCAGCAGCGTCGGAGGGGGCTACACCGGGGAGCTGTTTTTT. It translates to CASSVGGGYTGELFF.

The chain joins TRBV9 to TRBJ1-2; D is undetermined. Germline CDR1 and CDR2: SGDLS and YYNGEE. V was cut by 0 bases and J by 2 bases, with 14 bases left in between. The CDR3 totals 16 residues. CDR3 DNA sequence: TGTGCCAGCAGCGTAGAGGACTCCAGAAACAACTATGGCTACACCTTC. It translates to CASSVEDSRNNYGYTF.

V usage is TRBV25-1 and J usage is TRBJ1-2, with D perhaps matching TRBD1 (5 bases). CDR1 is MGHDK, CDR2 SYGVNS, per germline. The CDR3 has 14 amino acids. V was trimmed by 1 base and J by 6 bases, leaving 12 bases between them. The CDR3 nucleotides are TGTGCCAGCAGTGAATCAGGGCTTTTGAATGGCTACACCTTC. Translating gives CASSESGLLNGYTF.

The chain recombines TRBV25-1 with TRBJ2-5; no clear D. V shed 9 bases and J shed 4 bases, with 9 bases lying between them. Looked up from germline, CDR1 is MGHDK and CDR2 is SYGVNS. CDR3 length: 11 amino acids. The CDR3 region is CARVWGETQYF. Written as DNA, the CDR3 is TGTGCCAGGGTGTGGGGAGAGACCCAGTACTTC. Variable domain in full (rest from reference TRBV25-1 and TRBJ2-5): EADIYQTPRYLVIGTGKKITLECSQTMGHDKMYWYQQDPGMELHLIHYSYGVNSTEKGDLSSESTVSRIRTEHFPLTLESARPSHTSQYLCARVWGETQYFGPGTRLLVL.

V gene TRBV2 combines with J gene TRBJ2-7; 11 nucleotides align to TRBD1. Germline V gene lookup returns CDR1 SNHLY and CDR2 FYNNEI. Trimming at V came to 2 bases and at J to 5 bases, leaving 2 bases not matched to a gene. The CDR3 runs 14 residues. The CDR3 sequence is CASSERTGGNEQYF. CDR3 bases: TGTGCCAGCAGTGAACGGACAGGGGGCAACGAGCAGTACTTC.

The gene calls are TRBV29-1 and TRBJ2-7; 11 bases line up with TRBD2. The CDR3 loop spans 13 amino acids. J gave up 4 bases and V 5 bases, and 4 bases lay outside the gene matches. Germline V gene lookup returns CDR1 SQVTM and CDR2 ANQGSEA. As DNA, the CDR3 is TGCAGCGTTACTAGCGGGAGTCCGTACGAGCAGTACTTC. Translating gives CSVTSGSPYEQYF.

The count of this clonotype is one. The CDR3 is CASSQVGQGQSPLHF. The CDR3 bases are TGTGCCAGCAGCCAAGTCGGACAGGGACAATCACCCCTCCACTTT. The J gene is TRBJ1-6, the V gene TRBV7-8, with TRBD1 identical over 8 bases. From germline, CDR1 is SGHVS and CDR2 FQNEAQ. After removal of 5 bases from V and 10 bases from J, the junction contained 10 bases not matched to a gene. The CDR3 is 15 amino acids.

This clonotype occurred once. This sequence joins TRBV20-1 and TRBJ2-3, with D unresolved. Germline CDR1 DFQATT, CDR2 SNEGSKA (reference sequence). The CDR3 runs to 11 residues. Trimming removed 6 bases from V and 14 bases from J, with 18 bases in between. The CDR3 sequence is CSAPQVGRRYF. The CDR3 DNA reads TGCAGTGCCCCCCAAGTGGGCAGGCGGTATTTT.

The chain links TRBV15 to TRBJ2-7; 13 nucleotides align to TRBD2. CDR3 length: 16 residues. After removal of 0 bases from V and 7 bases from J, the junction contained 6 bases not matched to a gene. Germline V CDR1 and CDR2: LNHNV, YYDKDF (reference sequence). Here the CDR3 reads CATSRDAPGLAGEQYF. The CDR3 DNA follows: TGTGCCACCAGCAGAGACGCACCGGGACTAGCGGGGGAGCAGTACTTC.